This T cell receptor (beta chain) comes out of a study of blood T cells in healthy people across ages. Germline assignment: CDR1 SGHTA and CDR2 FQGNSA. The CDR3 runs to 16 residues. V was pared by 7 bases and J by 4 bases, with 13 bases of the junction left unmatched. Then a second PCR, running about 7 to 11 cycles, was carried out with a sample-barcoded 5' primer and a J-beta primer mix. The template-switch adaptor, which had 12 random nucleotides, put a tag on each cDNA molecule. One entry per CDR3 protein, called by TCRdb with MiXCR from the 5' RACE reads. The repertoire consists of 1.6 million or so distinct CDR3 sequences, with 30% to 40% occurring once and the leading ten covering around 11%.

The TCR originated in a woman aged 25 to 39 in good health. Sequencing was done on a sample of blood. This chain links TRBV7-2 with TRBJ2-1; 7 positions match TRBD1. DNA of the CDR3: TGTGCCAGCACTAACGGGAAGGCAGGGGGATACAATGAGCAGTTCTTC. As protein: CASTNGKAGGYNEQFF.